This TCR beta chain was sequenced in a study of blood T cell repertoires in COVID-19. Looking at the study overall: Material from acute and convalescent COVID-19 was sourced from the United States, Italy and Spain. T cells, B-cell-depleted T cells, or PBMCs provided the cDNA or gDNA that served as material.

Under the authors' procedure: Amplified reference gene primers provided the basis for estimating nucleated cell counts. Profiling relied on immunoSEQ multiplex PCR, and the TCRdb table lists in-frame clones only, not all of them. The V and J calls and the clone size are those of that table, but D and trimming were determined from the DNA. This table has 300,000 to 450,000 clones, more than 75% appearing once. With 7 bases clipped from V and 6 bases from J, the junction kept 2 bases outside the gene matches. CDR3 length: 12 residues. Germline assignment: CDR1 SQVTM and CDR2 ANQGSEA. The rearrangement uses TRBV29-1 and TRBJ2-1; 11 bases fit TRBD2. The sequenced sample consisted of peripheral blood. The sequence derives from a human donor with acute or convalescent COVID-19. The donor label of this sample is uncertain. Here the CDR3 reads CSAGTSGNEQFF. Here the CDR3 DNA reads TGCAGCGCCGGGACTAGCGGCAATGAGCAGTTCTTC.